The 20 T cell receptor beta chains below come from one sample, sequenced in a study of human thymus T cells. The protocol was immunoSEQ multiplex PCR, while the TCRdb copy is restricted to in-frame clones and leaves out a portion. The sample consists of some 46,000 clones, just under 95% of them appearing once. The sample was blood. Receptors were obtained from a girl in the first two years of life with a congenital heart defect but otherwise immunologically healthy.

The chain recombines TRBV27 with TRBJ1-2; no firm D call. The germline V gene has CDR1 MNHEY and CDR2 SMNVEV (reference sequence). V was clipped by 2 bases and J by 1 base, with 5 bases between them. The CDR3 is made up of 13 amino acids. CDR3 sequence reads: CASSLRVNYGYTF. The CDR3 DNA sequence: TGTGCCAGCAGTTTACGAGTTAACTATGGCTACACCTTC.

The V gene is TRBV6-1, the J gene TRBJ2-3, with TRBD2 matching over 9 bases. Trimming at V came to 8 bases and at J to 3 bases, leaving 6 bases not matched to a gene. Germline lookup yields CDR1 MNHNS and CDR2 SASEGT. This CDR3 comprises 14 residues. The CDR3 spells CASDSGSGTDTQYF. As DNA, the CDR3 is TGTGCCAGCGATAGCGGGAGTGGGACAGATACGCAGTATTTT.

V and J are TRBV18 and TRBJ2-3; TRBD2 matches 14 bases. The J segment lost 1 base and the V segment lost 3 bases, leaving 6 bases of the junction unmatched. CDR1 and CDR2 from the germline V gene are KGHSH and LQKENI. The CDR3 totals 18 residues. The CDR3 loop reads CASSPGLAGVGGTDTQYF. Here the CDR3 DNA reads TGTGCCAGCTCACCGGGACTAGCGGGAGTTGGGGGCACAGATACGCAGTATTTT.

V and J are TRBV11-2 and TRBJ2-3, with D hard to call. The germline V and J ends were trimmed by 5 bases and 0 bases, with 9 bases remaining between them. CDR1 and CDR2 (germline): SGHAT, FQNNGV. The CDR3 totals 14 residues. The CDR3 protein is CASSRLTSTDTQYF. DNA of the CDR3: TGTGCCAGCAGCCGGCTGACGAGCACAGATACGCAGTATTTT.

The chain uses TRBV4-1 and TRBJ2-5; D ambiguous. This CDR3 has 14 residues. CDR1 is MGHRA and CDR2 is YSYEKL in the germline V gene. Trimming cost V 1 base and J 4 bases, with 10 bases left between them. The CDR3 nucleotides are TGCGCCAGCAGCCAAGTTCAGCTGCTAGAGACCCAGTACTTC. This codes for CASSQVQLLETQYF.

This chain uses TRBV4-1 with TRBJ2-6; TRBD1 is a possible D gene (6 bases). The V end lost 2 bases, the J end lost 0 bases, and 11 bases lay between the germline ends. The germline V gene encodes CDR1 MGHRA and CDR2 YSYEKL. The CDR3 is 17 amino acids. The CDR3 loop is CASSQPGHLSGANVLTF. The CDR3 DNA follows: TGCGCCAGCAGCCAACCGGGACACCTCTCTGGGGCCAACGTCCTGACTTTC.

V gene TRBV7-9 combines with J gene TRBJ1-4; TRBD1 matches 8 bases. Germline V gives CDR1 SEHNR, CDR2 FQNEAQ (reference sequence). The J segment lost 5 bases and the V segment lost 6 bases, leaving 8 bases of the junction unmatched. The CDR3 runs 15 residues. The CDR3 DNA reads TGTGCCAGCAGTTATGCAGGGGGCCCAAATGAAAAACTGTTTTTT. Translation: CASSYAGGPNEKLFF.

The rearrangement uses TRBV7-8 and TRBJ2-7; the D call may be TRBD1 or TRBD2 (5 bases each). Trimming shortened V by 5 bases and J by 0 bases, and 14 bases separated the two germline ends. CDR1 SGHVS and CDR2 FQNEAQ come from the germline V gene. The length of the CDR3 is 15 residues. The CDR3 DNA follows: TGTGCCAGCAGCCCCCGGGCAGGGAGCTCCTACGAGCAGTACTTC. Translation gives CASSPRAGSSYEQYF.

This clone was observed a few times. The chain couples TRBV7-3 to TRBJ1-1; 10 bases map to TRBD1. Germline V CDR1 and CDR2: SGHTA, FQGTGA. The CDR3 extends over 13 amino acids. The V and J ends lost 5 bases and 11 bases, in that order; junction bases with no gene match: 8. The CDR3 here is CASSPTGGGRAFF. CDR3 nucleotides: TGTGCCAGCAGCCCGACAGGGGGCGGGCGGGCTTTCTTT.

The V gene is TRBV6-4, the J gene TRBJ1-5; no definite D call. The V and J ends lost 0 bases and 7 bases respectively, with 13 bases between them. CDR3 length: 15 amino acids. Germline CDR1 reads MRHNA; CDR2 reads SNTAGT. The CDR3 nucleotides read TGTGCCAGCAGTGACTCGCTCTCCATGGGGCAGCCCCAGCATTTT. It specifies CASSDSLSMGQPQHF.

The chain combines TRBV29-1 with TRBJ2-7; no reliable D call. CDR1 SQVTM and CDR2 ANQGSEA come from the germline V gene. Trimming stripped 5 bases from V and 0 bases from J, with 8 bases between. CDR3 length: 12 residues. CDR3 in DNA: TGCAGCGTTTGGGTGCGCTCCTACGAGCAGTACTTC. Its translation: CSVWVRSYEQYF.

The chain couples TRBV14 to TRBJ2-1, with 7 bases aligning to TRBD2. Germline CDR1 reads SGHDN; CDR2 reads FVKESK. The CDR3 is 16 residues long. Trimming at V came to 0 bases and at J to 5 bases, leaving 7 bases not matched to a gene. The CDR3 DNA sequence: TGTGCCAGCAGCCAAGATTGGGCTAGCGGCCACAATGAGCAGTTCTTC. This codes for CASSQDWASGHNEQFF. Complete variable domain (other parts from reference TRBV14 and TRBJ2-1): EAGVTQFPSHSVIEKGQTVTLRCDPISGHDNLYWYRRVMGKEIKFLLHFVKESKQDESGMPNNRFLAERTGGTYSTLKVQPAELEDSGVYFCASSQDWASGHNEQFFGPGTRLTVL.

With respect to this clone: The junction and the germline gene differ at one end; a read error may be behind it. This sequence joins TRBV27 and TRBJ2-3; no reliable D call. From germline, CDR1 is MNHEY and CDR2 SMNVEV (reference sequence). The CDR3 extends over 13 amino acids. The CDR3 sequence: CASRVFSTDMQYF. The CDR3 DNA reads TGTGCCAGCAGAGTGTTCTCCACAGATATGCAGTATTTT.

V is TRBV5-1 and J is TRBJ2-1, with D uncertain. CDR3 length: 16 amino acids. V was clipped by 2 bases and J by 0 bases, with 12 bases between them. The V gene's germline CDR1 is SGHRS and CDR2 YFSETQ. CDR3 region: CASSLMGHLSYNEQFF. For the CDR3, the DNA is TGCGCCAGCAGCTTAATGGGCCATCTCTCCTACAATGAGCAGTTCTTC.

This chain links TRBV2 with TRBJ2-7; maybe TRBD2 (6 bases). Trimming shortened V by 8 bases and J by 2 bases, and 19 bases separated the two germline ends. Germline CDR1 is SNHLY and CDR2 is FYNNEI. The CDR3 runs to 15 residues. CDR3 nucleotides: TGTGCCAGCGGGGGGTCGGGGGAGGAAACCTACGAGCAGTACTTC. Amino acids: CASGGSGEETYEQYF. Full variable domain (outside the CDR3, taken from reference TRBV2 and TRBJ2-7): EPEVTQTPSHQVTQMGQEVILRCVPISNHLYFYWYRQILGQKVEFLVSFYNNEISEKSEIFDDQFSVERPDGSNFTLKIRSTKLEDSAMYFCASGGSGEETYEQYFGPGTRLTVT.

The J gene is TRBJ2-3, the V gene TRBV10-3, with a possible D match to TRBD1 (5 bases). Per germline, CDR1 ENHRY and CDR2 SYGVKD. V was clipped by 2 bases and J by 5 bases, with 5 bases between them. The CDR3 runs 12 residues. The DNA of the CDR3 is TGTGCCATCAGTGAGAGGGGAGATACGCAGTATTTT. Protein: CAISERGDTQYF.

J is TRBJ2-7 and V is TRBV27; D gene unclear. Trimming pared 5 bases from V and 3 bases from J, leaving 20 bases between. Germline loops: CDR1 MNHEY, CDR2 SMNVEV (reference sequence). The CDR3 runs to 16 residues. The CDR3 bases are TGTGCCAGCAGTCGCAAGAGCTTGCAAAGCTTCTACGAGCAGTACTTC. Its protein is CASSRKSLQSFYEQYF.

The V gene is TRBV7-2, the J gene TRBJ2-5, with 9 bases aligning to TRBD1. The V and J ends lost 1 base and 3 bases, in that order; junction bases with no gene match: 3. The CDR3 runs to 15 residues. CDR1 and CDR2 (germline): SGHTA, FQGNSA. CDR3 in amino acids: CASSLDGTGKETQYF. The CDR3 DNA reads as TGTGCCAGCAGCTTAGACGGGACAGGGAAAGAGACCCAGTACTTC.

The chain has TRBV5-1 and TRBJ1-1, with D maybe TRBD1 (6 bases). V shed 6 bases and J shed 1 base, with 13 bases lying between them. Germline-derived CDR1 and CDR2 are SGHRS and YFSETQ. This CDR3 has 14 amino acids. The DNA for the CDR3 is TGCGCCAGCACTCCGGGACACCCGAACACTGAAGCTTTCTTT. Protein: CASTPGHPNTEAFF. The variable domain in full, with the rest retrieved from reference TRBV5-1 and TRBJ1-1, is KAGVTQTPRYLIKTRGQQVTLSCSPISGHRSVSWYQQTPGQGLQFLFEYFSETQRNKGNFPGRFSGRQFSNSRSEMNVSTLELGDSALYLCASTPGHPNTEAFFGQGTRLTVV.

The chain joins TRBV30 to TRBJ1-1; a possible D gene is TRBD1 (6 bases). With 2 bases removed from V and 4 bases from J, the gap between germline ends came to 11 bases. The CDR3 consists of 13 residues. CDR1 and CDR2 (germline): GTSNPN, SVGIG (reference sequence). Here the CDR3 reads CAWSRQAGTEAFF. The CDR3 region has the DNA TGTGCCTGGAGTAGACAGGCGGGCACTGAAGCTTTCTTT.